This TCR beta chain stems from a study of T cell responses to AZD1222 COVID-19 vaccine. Worth noting for this clone: Its specificity is unknown.

The protocol was immunoSEQ multiplex PCR, while the TCRdb copy is restricted to in-frame clones and leaves out a portion. The sample has 250,000 to 300,000 clones, approximately 94% seen once. The study's findings and limits: Donors were mostly white British, more females; clonal diversity possibly underestimated. Baseline seropositives among AZD1222 recipients totaled only five or six. Unmutated variant regions are reportedly targeted by nearly half of spike-specific TCRs.

Germline trimming cut 4 bases from V and 0 bases from J; bases unmatched to any gene: 12. Germline values: CDR1 MNHEY, CDR2 SVGEGT. The CDR3 runs 17 residues. This chain joins TRBV6-2 or TRBV6-3 and TRBJ2-7, with TRBD2 identical over 7 bases. The source is an adult who received the AZD1222 COVID-19 vaccine. This specimen was peripheral blood, taken 28 days after the second AZD1222 dose. CDR3 DNA sequence: TGTGCCAGCAGTTCCCGGGTAGCGGGTGGCCTCTCCTACGAGCAGTACTTC. Translating it yields CASSSRVAGGLSYEQYF.